What follows are 32 T cell receptor beta chains derived from one specimen sequenced in a study of T cells after yellow fever vaccination. TCRdb fed the 5' RACE reads into MiXCR, producing one record per CDR3 protein. This sample has 300,000 to 450,000 distinct CDR3 sequences, with approximately 8% found just once. Specimen: PBMCs, collected roughly seven weeks after the first yellow fever vaccination. The receptors shown here come from a man aged 18 to 35 who received the YFV17D yellow fever vaccine.

A few counts support this clonotype. The rearrangement joins TRBV6-2 or TRBV6-3 to TRBJ2-5, with TRBD2 matching over 7 bases. This CDR3 has 16 residues. CDR1 is MNHEY, CDR2 SVGEGT, per germline. Losses at the gene ends were 2 bases for V and 1 base for J; bases not matched to a gene: 7. The CDR3 coding sequence is TGTGCCAGCAGTTACATAAGGACTAGAACCCAAGAGACCCAGTACTTC. Translation: CASSYIRTRTQETQYF.

This clonotype was observed a few times. V gene TRBV7-2 combines with J gene TRBJ2-3; D perhaps matches TRBD2 (6 bases). V was cut by 6 bases and J by 4 bases, with 8 bases left in between. CDR1 and CDR2 from the germline V gene are SGHTA and FQGNSA. This CDR3 is 12 amino acids long. Written as DNA, the CDR3 is TGTGCCAGCAGGGGAGGATCAGATACGCAGTATTTT. Translation gives CASRGGSDTQYF.

The chain is built from TRBV30 and TRBJ2-3; TRBD1 is a possible D gene (5 bases). Germline V gene data show CDR1 as GTSNPN and CDR2 as SVGIG (reference sequence). The CDR3 contains 12 residues. V lost 4 bases and J lost 6, with 11 bases in between. The CDR3 sequence is CAWNTGVDTQYF. In DNA form, the CDR3 reads TGTGCCTGGAACACAGGTGTGGATACGCAGTATTTT. The full variable domain, completed using reference TRBV30 and TRBJ2-3, is SQTIHQWPATLVQPVGSPLSLECTVEGTSNPNLYWYRQAAGRGLQLLFYSVGIGQISSEVPQNLSASRPQDRQFILSSKKLLLSDSGFYLCAWNTGVDTQYFGPGTRLTVL.

The sample holds a few counts of this clonotype. This chain uses TRBV25-1 with TRBJ1-1, with no clear D. The germline CDR1 and CDR2 sequences are MGHDK and SYGVNS. The CDR3 totals 13 residues. Trimming removed 6 bases at V and 1 base at J, with 9 bases between. Here the CDR3 reads CASRANWNTEAFF. CDR3 DNA: TGTGCCAGCAGAGCAAATTGGAACACTGAAGCTTTCTTT. Full variable domain (rest looked up from reference TRBV25-1 and TRBJ1-1): EADIYQTPRYLVIGTGKKITLECSQTMGHDKMYWYQQDPGMELHLIHYSYGVNSTEKGDLSSESTVSRIRTEHFPLTLESARPSHTSQYLCASRANWNTEAFFGQGTRLTVV.

This clonotype has just a few counts. The CDR3 nucleotides are TGTGCCAGCAGTTACTTCGGGACAACCTACGAGCAGTACTTC. It specifies CASSYFGTTYEQYF. This chain uses TRBV6-2 or TRBV6-3 with TRBJ2-7; weak D call: TRBD1 (6 bases). The CDR3 consists of 14 residues. Trimming removed 1 base from V and 2 bases from J, with 9 bases in between. In germline, CDR1 is MNHEY, CDR2 SVGEGT.

A few counts support this clonotype. The genes are TRBV2 and TRBJ2-5, with D perhaps TRBD2 (7 bases). The CDR3 extends over 15 amino acids. Looked up from germline, CDR1 is SNHLY and CDR2 is FYNNEI. The V and J ends lost 7 bases and 5 bases respectively, with 20 bases between them. The CDR3 loop is CASTEGGAQRETQYF. The CDR3 nucleotides are TGTGCCAGCACTGAGGGGGGGGCCCAGAGGGAGACCCAGTACTTC.

This clonotype has just a few counts. The chain employs TRBV6-5 and TRBJ1-2, with D uncertain. Trimming took off 2 bases at V and 5 bases at J, with 12 bases between the two ends. The CDR3 length is 14 residues. The germline gives CDR1 MNHEY, CDR2 SVGAGI. CDR3 DNA sequence: TGTGCCAGCAGTTACGGTCCCCTAAAATATGGCTACACCTTC. Translating it yields CASSYGPLKYGYTF.

The chain carries TRBV12-3 or TRBV12-4 and TRBJ2-5; 8 positions agree with TRBD1. V lost 6 bases to trimming and J lost 5 bases; unmatched junction nucleotides: 8. The CDR3 loop spans 14 amino acids. This CDR3 reads CASRGQAGSETQYF. The CDR3 nucleotides are TGTGCCAGCAGGGGACAGGCGGGGTCTGAGACCCAGTACTTC.

This clonotype occurred a few times. V gene TRBV7-9 combines with J gene TRBJ2-3; TRBD1 matches at 7 bases. CDR1 SEHNR and CDR2 FQNEAQ come from the germline V gene (reference sequence). The CDR3 runs to 14 residues. Trimming cost V 4 bases and J 5 bases; bases outside gene matches: 6. CDR3 in DNA: TGTGCCAGCAGCTCTCCACAGGGGAAAGATACGCAGTATTTT. Its translation is CASSSPQGKDTQYF.

This clonotype was observed many times. The chain joins TRBV29-1 to TRBJ2-7; the match to TRBD1 covers 9 bases. This CDR3 has 17 residues. Losses at the gene ends were 0 bases for V and 3 bases for J; bases not matched to a gene: 12. Germline loops: CDR1 SQVTM, CDR2 ANQGSEA. The CDR3 nucleotides read TGCAGCGTTGAAGATTGGGGGGGACAGGGAAGTCGCTACGAGCAGTACTTC. This encodes CSVEDWGGQGSRYEQYF.

This clonotype was observed a few times. V is TRBV14 and J is TRBJ2-1; D might be TRBD2 (7 bases). The germline CDR1 and CDR2 sequences are SGHDN and FVKESK. The CDR3 totals 14 residues. V lost 2 bases and J 7 bases, leaving 12 bases between the germline ends. CDR3 in amino acids: CASSQSGEGNEQFF. The DNA of the CDR3 is TGTGCCAGCAGCCAATCAGGGGAGGGAAATGAGCAGTTCTTC.

The rearrangement joins TRBV18 to TRBJ1-1, with D tentatively TRBD1 (5 bases). CDR3 length equals 15 residues. Per the germline V gene, CDR1 is KGHSH and CDR2 is LQKENI. Trimming pared 0 bases from V and 4 bases from J, leaving 12 bases between. CDR3 sequence: CASSPPSGRGTEAFF. For the CDR3, the DNA is TGTGCCAGCTCACCACCGAGTGGAAGGGGCACTGAAGCTTTCTTT.

The gene calls are TRBV30 and TRBJ1-2, with TRBD1 as a possible D gene (5 bases). Per the germline V gene, CDR1 is GTSNPN and CDR2 is SVGIG (reference sequence). V lost 3 bases to trimming and J lost 8 bases, with 16 bases between them. The CDR3 is made up of 13 amino acids. The CDR3 spells CAWRRTSKGGYTF. For the CDR3, the DNA is TGTGCCTGGAGAAGGACCTCAAAGGGGGGCTACACCTTC.

This clonotype has just a few counts. The chain uses TRBV11-2 and TRBJ2-7; D remains unclear. The CDR3 totals 13 residues. The germline gives CDR1 SGHAT, CDR2 FQNNGV. Trimming took 7 bases from V and 3 from J, leaving 13 bases between them. CDR3 region: CASKLGRSYEQYF. The CDR3 DNA follows: TGTGCCAGCAAATTGGGCAGGAGCTACGAGCAGTACTTC.

This clonotype was observed a few times. The genes are TRBV5-1 and TRBJ2-2; D remains ambiguous. Germline CDR1 is SGHRS and CDR2 is YFSETQ. The CDR3 spans 14 residues. The ends were cut back, 6 bases at V and 0 bases at J, with 9 bases in the middle. The chain's CDR3 is CASTLSTNTGELFF. DNA of the CDR3: TGCGCCAGCACCCTCAGTACGAACACCGGGGAGCTGTTTTTT.

This rearrangement joins TRBV5-1 to TRBJ2-3; D gene ambiguous. This CDR3 region has 14 residues. Germline CDR1 and CDR2: SGHRS and YFSETQ. V was cut by 2 bases and J by 3 bases, with 10 bases left in between. The CDR3 protein is CASSFALVTDTQYF. The CDR3 region has the DNA TGCGCCAGCAGCTTTGCGCTGGTTACAGATACGCAGTATTTT. The entire variable domain, with the rest obtained from reference TRBV5-1 and TRBJ2-3, is as follows: KAGVTQTPRYLIKTRGQQVTLSCSPISGHRSVSWYQQTPGQGLQFLFEYFSETQRNKGNFPGRFSGRQFSNSRSEMNVSTLELGDSALYLCASSFALVTDTQYFGPGTRLTVL.

A few counts support this clonotype. V is TRBV28 and J is TRBJ2-3; TRBD2 is a possible D gene (7 bases). Trimming pared 9 bases from V and 1 base from J, leaving 11 bases between. The germline gives CDR1 MDHEN, CDR2 SYDVKM. The CDR3 totals 13 residues. CDR3: CASGGGRTDTQYF. CDR3 nucleotide sequence: TGTGCCAGTGGGGGGGGCCGCACAGATACGCAGTATTTT.

This clonotype was observed a handful of times. The chain combines TRBV7-6 with TRBJ2-5; TRBD1 aligns across 7 bases. The length of the CDR3 is 15 residues. Germline loops: CDR1 SGHVS, CDR2 FNYEAQ. Germline trimming cut 5 bases from V and 5 bases from J; bases unmatched to any gene: 11. The chain's CDR3 is CASSLRDSLGETQYF. In DNA form, the CDR3 reads TGTGCCAGCAGCCTACGGGACAGCCTGGGGGAGACCCAGTACTTC. Full variable domain (outside the CDR3, taken from reference TRBV7-6 and TRBJ2-5): GAGVSQSPRYKVTKRGQDVALRCDPISGHVSLYWYRQALGQGPEFLTYFNYEAQQDKSGLPNDRFSAERPEGSISTLTIQRTEQRDSAMYRCASSLRDSLGETQYFGPGTRLLVL.

V is TRBV10-3 and J is TRBJ1-2; D not resolved. The CDR3 loop spans 14 amino acids. V shed 4 bases and J shed 2 bases, with 11 bases lying between them. Germline assignment: CDR1 ENHRY and CDR2 SYGVKD. The CDR3 protein is CAISGLQRNYGYTF. In nucleotides, the CDR3 is TGTGCCATCAGTGGCCTTCAGAGGAACTATGGCTACACCTTC.

The chain joins TRBV15 to TRBJ2-1; D is tentatively TRBD1 or TRBD2 (6 bases each). Germline-derived CDR1 and CDR2 are LNHNV and YYDKDF (reference sequence). The CDR3 consists of 16 residues. V was cut by 0 bases and J by 3 bases, with 12 bases left in between. CDR3 in amino acids: CATSREGGGLYNEQFF. CDR3 in DNA: TGTGCCACCAGCAGAGAAGGAGGGGGGCTCTACAATGAGCAGTTCTTC.

This chain uses TRBV7-2 with TRBJ2-7, with unresolved D. The ends were cut back, 5 bases at V and 0 bases at J, with 8 bases in the middle. Germline V lookup: CDR1 SGHTA, CDR2 FQGNSA. This CDR3 spans 13 amino acids. CDR3 loop: CASSPGFSYEQYF. CDR3 nucleotides: TGTGCCAGCAGCCCCGGGTTCTCCTACGAGCAGTACTTC.

The chain links TRBV20-1 to TRBJ2-1; possible D gene TRBD2, 6 bases. Per the germline V gene, CDR1 is DFQATT and CDR2 is SNEGSKA (reference sequence). The CDR3 is 16 residues long. Between the trimmed V and J ends, which lost 4 bases and 6 bases, there was a span of 22 bases. The CDR3 bases are TGCAGTGCTAATCTAAGGGCGGGGAGAGCCTCCAATGAGCAGTTCTTC. Its translation is CSANLRAGRASNEQFF.

The sample holds a few counts of this clonotype. The V gene is TRBV10-3, the J gene TRBJ2-1; D gene uncertain. With 3 bases removed from V and 5 bases from J, the gap between germline ends came to 2 bases. Germline V CDR1 and CDR2: ENHRY, SYGVKD. The CDR3 extends over 11 amino acids. The chain's CDR3 is CAISDNNEQFF. In nucleotides, the CDR3 is TGTGCCATCAGTGATAACAATGAGCAGTTCTTC.

This clonotype was counted ten times or more. V usage is TRBV15 and J usage is TRBJ1-2; D perhaps matches TRBD1 (6 bases). Trimming stripped 0 bases from V and 8 bases from J, with 16 bases between. CDR3 length equals 15 residues. CDR1 and CDR2 (germline): LNHNV, YYDKDF (reference sequence). Written as DNA, the CDR3 is TGTGCCACCAGCAGAGATTATTTTCCAGGGGAGGGCTACACCTTC. It specifies CATSRDYFPGEGYTF.

V and J are TRBV29-1 and TRBJ1-5, with 7 positions matching TRBD1. The CDR3 runs to 15 residues. Trimming cost V 3 bases and J 2 bases; bases outside gene matches: 7. CDR1 is SQVTM, CDR2 ANQGSEA, per germline. Here the CDR3 DNA reads TGCAGCGTTGAGGAGACAGGGAACGGCAATCAGCCCCAGCATTTT. It encodes CSVEETGNGNQPQHF.

This clonotype was observed at least ten times. V is TRBV25-1 and J is TRBJ2-3; D is possibly TRBD2 (5 bases). CDR3 size: 14 residues. Germline CDR1 and CDR2: MGHDK and SYGVNS. Trimming left V 6 bases short and J 6 bases short, with 16 bases between. The CDR3 protein is CASSPRRGPDTQYF. CDR3 sequence (DNA): TGTGCCAGCAGCCCACGTCGGGGTCCGGATACGCAGTATTTT.

V and J are TRBV12-3 or TRBV12-4 and TRBJ2-5, with TRBD1 identical over 7 bases. The CDR3 consists of 15 residues. V was pared by 6 bases and J by 6 bases, with 13 bases of the junction left unmatched. CDR3 sequence: CASSRDRGGIQTQYF. CDR3 bases: TGTGCCAGCAGCCGGGACCGAGGGGGCATTCAGACCCAGTACTTC.

The sample holds a few counts of this clonotype. V gene TRBV15 combines with J gene TRBJ2-5, with D unclear. This CDR3 spans 13 amino acids. With 0 bases removed from V and 7 bases from J, the gap between germline ends came to 9 bases. Germline CDR1 LNHNV, CDR2 YYDKDF (reference sequence). For the CDR3, the DNA is TGTGCCACCAGCAGAGATCGTTCTGGGACCCAGTACTTC. This translates into CATSRDRSGTQYF.

The chain is built from TRBV20-1 and TRBJ2-3; TRBD2 matches 11 bases. Losses at the gene ends were 7 bases for V and 2 bases for J; bases not matched to a gene: 8. From germline, CDR1 is DFQATT and CDR2 SNEGSKA (reference sequence). The CDR3 is made up of 15 amino acids. In DNA form, the CDR3 reads TGCAGTGTTATCCCTAGCGGGGGGCCCACAGATACGCAGTATTTT. Its translation: CSVIPSGGPTDTQYF.

The V gene is TRBV2, the J gene TRBJ2-3, with 7 positions matching TRBD2. The germline V gene has CDR1 SNHLY and CDR2 FYNNEI. Germline trimming cut 2 bases from V and 6 bases from J; bases unmatched to any gene: 2. This CDR3 spans 13 amino acids. CDR3 nucleotide sequence: TGTGCCAGCAGTGAAAGCGGGGCGGATACGCAGTATTTT. It specifies CASSESGADTQYF.

The CDR3 DNA reads as TGCAGTGCTAGAGTTGGGACAGGAGAAAACATTCAGTACTTC. Protein product: CSARVGTGENIQYF. This rearrangement joins TRBV20-1 to TRBJ2-4; 8 bases agree with TRBD1. The junction had 4 bases not matched to a gene; V was cut back by 1 base and J by 5 bases. The CDR3 runs to 14 residues. The germline V gene encodes CDR1 DFQATT and CDR2 SNEGSKA (reference sequence).

This clonotype appeared a few times. The chain combines TRBV5-1 with TRBJ2-6, with D unclear. The CDR3 is 16 residues long. Per germline, CDR1 SGHRS and CDR2 YFSETQ. V lost 0 bases to trimming and J lost 0 bases, with 7 bases between them. As DNA, the CDR3 is TGCGCCAGCAGCTTGGGGCAGTTCTCTGGGGCCAACGTCCTGACTTTC. Encoded protein: CASSLGQFSGANVLTF. Full variable domain (missing parts from reference TRBV5-1 and TRBJ2-6): KAGVTQTPRYLIKTRGQQVTLSCSPISGHRSVSWYQQTPGQGLQFLFEYFSETQRNKGNFPGRFSGRQFSNSRSEMNVSTLELGDSALYLCASSLGQFSGANVLTFGAGSRLTVL.